The rows below give T cell receptor beta chains drawn from one sample of a study of Ad26.COV2.S vaccination and SARS-CoV-2 variants. The table came from immunoSEQ multiplex PCR; TCRdb's copy has only in-frame clones and leaves some out. The table records about 480,000 clones, approximately 88% of them present only once. The specimen was peripheral blood, collected in a trial of Ad26.COV2.S vaccine versus placebo. The receptors were gathered from a person aged 18-60 years who received the Ad26.COV2.S COVID-19 vaccine or a placebo. Both conserved end residues are trimmed from each CDR3. The order of the fields is J gene, V gene, CDR3 protein.

j_gene: TRBJ2-5; v_gene: TRBV9; CDR3aa: ASSVAGKETQY
j_gene: TRBJ2-7; v_gene: TRBV28; CDR3aa: ASSSVHEQY
j_gene: TRBJ2-7; v_gene: TRBV25-1; CDR3aa: ASSAADRPYEQY
j_gene: TRBJ2-1; v_gene: TRBV5-4; CDR3aa: ASSFPGGRDEQF
j_gene: TRBJ2-7; v_gene: TRBV7-2; CDR3aa: ASSSSGAQTYEQY
j_gene: TRBJ2-3; v_gene: TRBV5-4; CDR3aa: ASSSAFGAPDTQY
j_gene: TRBJ1-1; v_gene: TRBV29-1; CDR3aa: SVSQTNTEAF
j_gene: TRBJ2-1; v_gene: TRBV4-3; CDR3aa: ASSQDGYTYNEQF
j_gene: TRBJ1-3; v_gene: TRBV29-1; CDR3aa: SGKVSSGNTIY
j_gene: TRBJ2-7; v_gene: TRBV28; CDR3aa: ASSLSPPFRTLFSYEQY
j_gene: TRBJ2-7; v_gene: TRBV5-8; CDR3aa: ASITWDRGYEQY
j_gene: TRBJ1-2; v_gene: TRBV24-1; CDR3aa: ATSDSRGDGYT
j_gene: TRBJ2-5; v_gene: TRBV7-8; CDR3aa: ASSLAVGGRATQY
j_gene: TRBJ2-3; v_gene: TRBV19; CDR3aa: ASSDRQGAVLRDTQY
j_gene: TRBJ2-7; v_gene: TRBV4-2; CDR3aa: ASSQGGTGYEQY
j_gene: TRBJ1-1; v_gene: TRBV6-6; CDR3aa: ASRVGDTEAF
j_gene: TRBJ1-2; v_gene: TRBV3-1/TRBV3-2; CDR3aa: ASSQDLGGAAGYT
j_gene: TRBJ1-1; v_gene: TRBV12-3/TRBV12-4; CDR3aa: ASSLVGNTEAF
j_gene: TRBJ2-7; v_gene: TRBV11-2; CDR3aa: ASRDAFAYEQY
j_gene: TRBJ2-3; v_gene: TRBV5-1; CDR3aa: ASTLGDSTDTQY
j_gene: TRBJ1-1; v_gene: TRBV28; CDR3aa: ASRGDRENTEAF
j_gene: TRBJ1-1; v_gene: TRBV7-3; CDR3aa: ASSLGLGTEAF
j_gene: TRBJ2-1; v_gene: TRBV18; CDR3aa: ASSQGLGRSNEQF
j_gene: TRBJ2-3; v_gene: TRBV7-3; CDR3aa: ASSLMGTDTQY
j_gene: TRBJ2-1; v_gene: TRBV5-8; CDR3aa: ASSDTRLAGERGAEQF
j_gene: TRBJ1-5; v_gene: TRBV28; CDR3aa: ASSSESRNQPQH
j_gene: TRBJ2-5; v_gene: TRBV30; CDR3aa: AWAFGGLLKTQY
j_gene: TRBJ2-1; v_gene: TRBV5-1; CDR3aa: ASKAPASSSYNEQF
j_gene: TRBJ2-5; v_gene: TRBV5-1; CDR3aa: ASSLAGAETQY
j_gene: TRBJ2-2; v_gene: TRBV7-9; CDR3aa: ASSLGAPGELF
j_gene: TRBJ1-2; v_gene: TRBV28; CDR3aa: ASSFPDRFELNYGYT
j_gene: TRBJ2-1; v_gene: TRBV6-5; CDR3aa: ASRGTSGSDEQF
j_gene: TRBJ1-2; v_gene: TRBV6-5; CDR3aa: ASSLPGNYGYT
j_gene: TRBJ2-5; v_gene: TRBV5-1; CDR3aa: ASSLRTTGHGRETQY
j_gene: TRBJ2-5; v_gene: TRBV30; CDR3aa: AWSVVGLEGETQY
j_gene: TRBJ2-4; v_gene: TRBV5-4; CDR3aa: ASSQDRNIQY
j_gene: TRBJ2-5; v_gene: TRBV20-1; CDR3aa: SASSNRGLETQY
j_gene: TRBJ2-7; v_gene: TRBV28; CDR3aa: ASKGGPEQY
j_gene: TRBJ2-7; v_gene: TRBV10-3; CDR3aa: AITRGGSSYEQY
j_gene: TRBJ1-1; v_gene: TRBV19; CDR3aa: ASSVRTGGRGTEAF
j_gene: TRBJ1-5; v_gene: TRBV9; CDR3aa: ASSPGAPSSNQPQH
j_gene: TRBJ2-1; v_gene: TRBV30; CDR3aa: AWSVRGARNEQF
j_gene: TRBJ2-7; v_gene: TRBV18; CDR3aa: ASSPRDSQYEQY
j_gene: TRBJ1-2; v_gene: TRBV28; CDR3aa: ASSLWDNNYGYT
j_gene: TRBJ1-1; v_gene: TRBV29-1; CDR3aa: SVEGQGRFRTEAF
j_gene: TRBJ2-1; v_gene: TRBV4-2; CDR3aa: ASSQDYRLAGGNEQF
j_gene: TRBJ1-6; v_gene: TRBV6-1; CDR3aa: ASSEARPLH
j_gene: TRBJ1-1; v_gene: TRBV14; CDR3aa: ASSRGVTPIMAAF
j_gene: TRBJ2-2; v_gene: TRBV6-1; CDR3aa: ASSERGQGANTGELF
j_gene: TRBJ2-1; v_gene: TRBV7-8; CDR3aa: ASSYPRGPGTSEQF
j_gene: TRBJ2-1; v_gene: TRBV7-2; CDR3aa: ASSLVSTSGFDNEQF
j_gene: TRBJ1-6; v_gene: TRBV6-5; CDR3aa: ASRQGSGSPLH
j_gene: TRBJ1-4; v_gene: TRBV28; CDR3aa: ASSRIGGNEKLF